This T cell receptor (beta chain) was retrieved from a study of T cell changes during pregnancy in multiple sclerosis. Clones were read by immunoSEQ multiplex PCR, and TCRdb kept only the in-frame ones, dropping some. The data contain 75,000 to 90,000 clones, around 90% of them singletons. V was clipped by 4 bases and J by 6 bases, with 9 bases between them. This CDR3 has 12 residues. CDR1 and CDR2 from the germline V gene are MDHEN and SYDVKM. This material consisted of PBMCs, taken in the first trimester of pregnancy. This sequence was found in a female donor in good health, serving as a control in a pregnancy study. Some clones in this sample may be carry-over from other donors' samples. The V call is TRBV28, the J call TRBJ1-1; D call uncertain. The CDR3 loop is CASSSGGAEAFF. In DNA form, the CDR3 reads TGTGCCAGCAGTTCCGGTGGTGCTGAAGCTTTCTTT.